This T cell receptor beta chain was sequenced for a study of CD8+ T cells in alopecia areata. Points from the study as a whole: Amid tofacitinib therapy, many expanded lesional clones stayed present in scalp and blood.

Treatment noted: oral pan-JAK inhibitor, 5-10 mg twice daily. Extracted RNA was reverse transcribed into cDNA, the sequencing template. Sequencing used immunoSEQ multiplex PCR; TCRdb keeps in-frame clones, though not all of them. The sample lists 75,000 to 80,000 clones, roughly 66% seen once, with about a quarter in the top ten. CDR1 LGHNA and CDR2 YSLEER come from the germline V gene. CDR3 length: 14 residues. V shed 1 base and J 6 bases; nucleotides not matched to a gene: 1. On this clone itself: What it binds is unknown.

The TCR was taken from a human donor with alopecia areata. The J gene is TRBJ2-1, the V gene TRBV4-3; TRBD2 matches at 9 bases. Sequencing was performed on CD8+ T cells sorted from blood, taken at week 24, from a patient treated with tofacitinib. The DNA of the CDR3 is TGCGCCAGCAGCCAAGGACTAGCGGTCAATGAGCAGTTCTTC. Encoded protein: CASSQGLAVNEQFF.